The clone carrying this T cell receptor (beta chain) was found a few times. This sample is part of a study of T cell changes during pregnancy in multiple sclerosis. CDR3 length: 15 amino acids. Trimming shortened V by 6 bases and J by 8 bases, and 19 bases separated the two germline ends. CDR1 MNHEY and CDR2 SMNVEV come from the germline V gene (reference sequence). Some clones are missing from TCRdb's copy, which holds only in-frame ones; the method was immunoSEQ multiplex PCR. In the table there are some 44,000 clones, roughly 90% of which are singletons. The chain joins TRBV27 to TRBJ1-4; TRBD1 might be the D (6 bases). This TCR came from a female donor with multiple sclerosis, enrolled in a pregnancy study. The sample was CD4+ T cells from peripheral blood mononuclear cells, taken in the second trimester of pregnancy. CDR3 amino acids: CASRPMGGAGEKLFF. CDR3 DNA sequence: TGTGCCAGCAGGCCCATGGGGGGGGCCGGGGAAAAACTGTTTTTT.